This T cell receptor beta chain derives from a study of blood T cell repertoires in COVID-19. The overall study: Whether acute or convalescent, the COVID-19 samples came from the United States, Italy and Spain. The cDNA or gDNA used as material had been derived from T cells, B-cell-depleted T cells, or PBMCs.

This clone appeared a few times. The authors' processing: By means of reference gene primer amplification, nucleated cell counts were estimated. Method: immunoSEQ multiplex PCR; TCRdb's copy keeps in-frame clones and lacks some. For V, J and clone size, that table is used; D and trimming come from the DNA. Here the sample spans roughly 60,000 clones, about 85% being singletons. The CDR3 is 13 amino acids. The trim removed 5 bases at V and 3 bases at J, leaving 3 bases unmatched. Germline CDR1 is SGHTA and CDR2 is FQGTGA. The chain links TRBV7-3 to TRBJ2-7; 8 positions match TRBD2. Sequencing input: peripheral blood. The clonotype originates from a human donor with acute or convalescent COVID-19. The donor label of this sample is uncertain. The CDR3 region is CASSPSGSYEQYF. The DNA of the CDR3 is TGTGCCAGCAGCCCAAGCGGGAGCTACGAGCAGTACTTC. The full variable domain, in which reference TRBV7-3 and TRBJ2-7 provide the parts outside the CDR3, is GAGVSQTPSNKVTEKGKYVELRCDPISGHTALYWYRQSLGQGPEFLIYFQGTGAADDSGLPNDRFFAVRPEGSVSTLKIQRTERGDSAVYLCASSPSGSYEQYFGPGTRLTVT.